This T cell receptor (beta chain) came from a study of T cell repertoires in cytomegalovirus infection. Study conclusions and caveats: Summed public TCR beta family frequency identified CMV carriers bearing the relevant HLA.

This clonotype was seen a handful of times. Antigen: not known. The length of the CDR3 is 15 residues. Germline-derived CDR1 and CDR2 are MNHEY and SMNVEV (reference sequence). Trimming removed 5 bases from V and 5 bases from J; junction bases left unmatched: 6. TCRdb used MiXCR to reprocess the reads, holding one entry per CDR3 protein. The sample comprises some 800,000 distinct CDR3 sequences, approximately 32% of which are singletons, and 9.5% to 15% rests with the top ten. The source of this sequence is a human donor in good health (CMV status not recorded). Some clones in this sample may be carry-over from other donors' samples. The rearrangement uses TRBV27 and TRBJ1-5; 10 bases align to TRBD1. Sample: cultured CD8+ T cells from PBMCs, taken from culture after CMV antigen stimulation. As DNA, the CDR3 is TGTGCCAGCAGTCAGGGGACAGGGGTGTATCAGCCCCAGCATTTT. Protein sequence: CASSQGTGVYQPQHF.